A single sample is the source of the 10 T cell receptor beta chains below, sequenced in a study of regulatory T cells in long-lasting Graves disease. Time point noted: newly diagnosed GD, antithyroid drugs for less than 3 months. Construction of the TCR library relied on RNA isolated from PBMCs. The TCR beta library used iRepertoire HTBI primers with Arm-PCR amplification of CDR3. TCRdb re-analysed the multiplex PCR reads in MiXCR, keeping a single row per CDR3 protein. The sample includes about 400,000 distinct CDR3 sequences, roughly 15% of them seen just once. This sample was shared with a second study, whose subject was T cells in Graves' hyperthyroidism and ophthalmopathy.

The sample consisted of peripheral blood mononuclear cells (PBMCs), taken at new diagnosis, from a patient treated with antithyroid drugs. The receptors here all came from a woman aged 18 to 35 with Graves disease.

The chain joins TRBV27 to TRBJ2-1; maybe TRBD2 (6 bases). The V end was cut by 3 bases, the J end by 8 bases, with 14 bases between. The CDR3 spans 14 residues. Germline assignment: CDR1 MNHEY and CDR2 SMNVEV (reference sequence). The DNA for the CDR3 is TGTGCCAGCAGTTTGTGGGGGGTCGGGGATGAGCAGTTCTTC. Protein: CASSLWGVGDEQFF.

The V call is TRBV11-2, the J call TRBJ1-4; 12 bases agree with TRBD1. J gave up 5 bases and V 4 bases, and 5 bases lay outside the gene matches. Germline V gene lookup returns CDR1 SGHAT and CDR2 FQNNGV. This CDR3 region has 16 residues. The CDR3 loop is CASSSGQGAVNEKLFF. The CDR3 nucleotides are TGTGCCAGCAGCTCGGGACAGGGGGCCGTAAATGAAAAACTGTTTTTT.

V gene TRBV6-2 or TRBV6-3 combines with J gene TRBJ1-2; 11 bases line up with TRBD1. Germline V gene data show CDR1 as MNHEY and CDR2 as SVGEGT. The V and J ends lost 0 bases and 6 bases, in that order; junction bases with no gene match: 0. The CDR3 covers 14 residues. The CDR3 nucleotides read TGTGCCAGCAGTTACTCGGACAGGGGGCATGGCTACACCTTC. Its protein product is CASSYSDRGHGYTF.

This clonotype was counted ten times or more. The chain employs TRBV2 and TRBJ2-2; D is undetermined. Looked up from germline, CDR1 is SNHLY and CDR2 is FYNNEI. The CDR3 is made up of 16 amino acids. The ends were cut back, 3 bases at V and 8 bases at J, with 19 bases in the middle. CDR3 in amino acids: CASSDWQITLSGELFF. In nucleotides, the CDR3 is TGTGCCAGCAGTGATTGGCAAATCACCCTAAGTGGGGAGCTGTTTTTT.

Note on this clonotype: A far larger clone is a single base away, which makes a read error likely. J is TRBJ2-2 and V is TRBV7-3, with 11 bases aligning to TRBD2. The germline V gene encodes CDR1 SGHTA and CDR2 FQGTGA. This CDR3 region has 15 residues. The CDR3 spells CASSLTSGNTGELLF. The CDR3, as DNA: TGTGCCAGCAGCTTGACTAGCGGGAACACCGGGGAGCTGCTTTTT.

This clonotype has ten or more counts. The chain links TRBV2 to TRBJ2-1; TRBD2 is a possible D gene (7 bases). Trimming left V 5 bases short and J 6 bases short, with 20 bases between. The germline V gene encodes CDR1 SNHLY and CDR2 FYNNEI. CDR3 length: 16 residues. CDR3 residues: CASSYRGGEWGNEQFF. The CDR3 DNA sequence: TGTGCCAGCAGTTACAGAGGGGGGGAGTGGGGCAATGAGCAGTTCTTC.

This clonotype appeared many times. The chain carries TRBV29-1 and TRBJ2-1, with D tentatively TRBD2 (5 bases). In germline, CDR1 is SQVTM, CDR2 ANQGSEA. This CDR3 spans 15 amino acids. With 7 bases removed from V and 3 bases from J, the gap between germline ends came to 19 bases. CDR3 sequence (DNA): TGCAGCGCCCGGGTTTCTAGTACTAGCTACAATGAGCAGTTCTTC. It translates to CSARVSSTSYNEQFF.

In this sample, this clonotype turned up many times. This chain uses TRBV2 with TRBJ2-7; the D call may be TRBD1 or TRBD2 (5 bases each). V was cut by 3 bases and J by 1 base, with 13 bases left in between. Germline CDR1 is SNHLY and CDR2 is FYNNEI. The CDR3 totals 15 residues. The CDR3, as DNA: TGTGCCAGCAGTGATAAGTGGGGGACGTCCTACGAGCAGTACTTC. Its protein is CASSDKWGTSYEQYF.

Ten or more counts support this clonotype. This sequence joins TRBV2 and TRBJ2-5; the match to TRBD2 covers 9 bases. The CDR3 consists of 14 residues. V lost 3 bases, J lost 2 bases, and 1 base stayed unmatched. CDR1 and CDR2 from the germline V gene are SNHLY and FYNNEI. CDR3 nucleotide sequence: TGTGCCAGCAGTGAGAGCGGGGGGCAAGAGACCCAGTACTTC. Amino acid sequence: CASSESGGQETQYF.

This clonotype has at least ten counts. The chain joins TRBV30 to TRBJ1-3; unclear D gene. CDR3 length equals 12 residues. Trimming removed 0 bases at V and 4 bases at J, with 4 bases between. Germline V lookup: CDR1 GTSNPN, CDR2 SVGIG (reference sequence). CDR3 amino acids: CAWSVAGNTIYF. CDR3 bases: TGTGCCTGGAGTGTAGCCGGAAACACCATATATTTT.